This T cell receptor (beta chain) was identified in a study of OX40 agonist ivuxolimab in advanced cancers. Blood was sampled at baseline, cycle 4 day 1, and cycle 7 day 1. As for this clone: Its matching antigen is unknown.

Measured with immunoSEQ multiplex PCR; TCRdb has only the in-frame clones, and not every one. This sample has about 84,000 clones, with roughly 89% found just once. Study-level results: At 0.1 to 3.0 mg/kg, clonal expansion of CD4+ and CD8+ blood T cells had occurred by week 6.

The CDR3 contains 14 residues. The germline CDR1 and CDR2 sequences are SGDLS and YYNGEE. Trimming left V 3 bases short and J 6 bases short, with 14 bases between. The specimen comprised CD4+ or CD8+ T cells sorted from blood, sampled in a trial of the OX40 agonist ivuxolimab. The receptor was derived from an adult with an advanced solid tumor such as melanoma, head and neck, liver or kidney cancer. This chain links TRBV9 with TRBJ2-3; D is undetermined. The CDR3 loop is CASSESPTTDTQYF. The CDR3 DNA follows: TGTGCCAGCAGCGAGTCCCCGACGACGGATACGCAGTATTTT.